This T cell receptor beta chain was captured in a study of T cell changes during pregnancy in multiple sclerosis. Generated by immunoSEQ multiplex PCR, the TCRdb table keeps only in-frame clones and is missing some. The table includes around 88,000 clones, about 91% detected once. V shed 3 bases and J 4 bases; nucleotides not matched to a gene: 5. This CDR3 region has 16 residues. The germline CDR1 and CDR2 sequences are MDHEN and SYDVKM. The J gene is TRBJ2-7, the V gene TRBV28, with 14 positions matching TRBD2. The sequencing used peripheral blood, collected after pregnancy. This TCR derives from a female donor in good health, enrolled as a control in a pregnancy study. The CDR3 protein is CASSLGGTSGSYEQYF. As DNA, the CDR3 is TGTGCCAGCAGTTTGGGAGGGACTAGCGGGAGTTACGAGCAGTACTTC.